The 22 T cell receptor beta chains below were found in one sample sequenced in a study of neoadjuvant anti-PD-1 for oral cavity cancer. Sequencing used immunoSEQ multiplex PCR; TCRdb keeps in-frame clones, though not all of them. The sample has 15,000 or so clones, 65% to 80% seen once. This specimen was PBMCs, taken before nivolumab (anti-PD-1) treatment. The receptors come from a person aged 35-80 years with oral cavity squamous cell carcinoma.

This clone showed up just a few times. The gene calls are TRBV28 and TRBJ1-5; 9 nucleotides agree with TRBD1. There are 17 residues in the CDR3. Unmatched junction bases numbered 9, after V lost 3 bases and J lost 3 bases. CDR1 is MDHEN, CDR2 SYDVKM, per germline. DNA of the CDR3: TGTGCCAGCAGTTTGGGACAGGGAACGAGCCTCAATCAGCCCCAGCATTTT. This sequence encodes CASSLGQGTSLNQPQHF.

This sequence joins TRBV11-3 and TRBJ2-1, with 7 bases fitting TRBD2. This CDR3 has 16 residues. The germline V gene has CDR1 SGHNT and CDR2 YENEEA. Germline trimming cut 5 bases from V and 2 bases from J; bases unmatched to any gene: 9. CDR3 nucleotide sequence: TGTGCCAGCAGCCTTAGTAGGCTAGCGGCCTACAATGAGCAGTTCTTC. Translation gives CASSLSRLAAYNEQFF.

This clone was observed once. The J gene is TRBJ1-2, the V gene TRBV6-5; 9 positions agree with TRBD1. V trimming: 2 bases; J trimming: 5 bases; junction bases outside the gene matches: 3. Germline CDR1 is MNHEY and CDR2 is SVGAGI. The CDR3 sequence is 14 residues long. The DNA of the CDR3 is TGTGCCAGCAGTTACGGACAGGGGCTTTATGGCTACACCTTC. The encoded protein is CASSYGQGLYGYTF.

The sample holds a few counts of this clone. The rearrangement joins TRBV2 to TRBJ2-7, with 9 positions matching TRBD1. The trim removed 4 bases at V and 2 bases at J, leaving 9 bases unmatched. The CDR3 runs 16 residues. In germline, CDR1 is SNHLY, CDR2 FYNNEI. The CDR3 nucleotides are TGTGCCAGCAGTGCCCCCAGGACAGGGGCCGCCTACGAGCAGTACTTC. It is translated as CASSAPRTGAAYEQYF.

This clone has just a few counts. The chain is built from TRBV10-1 and TRBJ2-7; D is ambiguous. The germline V gene has CDR1 WNHNN and CDR2 SYGVQD (reference sequence). This CDR3 is built from 14 residues. Trimming stripped 0 bases from V and 3 bases from J, with 9 bases between. CDR3 nucleotides: TGCGCCAGCAGTGAGTCGAGCGACAACTACGAGCAGTACTTC. Translation: CASSESSDNYEQYF.

The chain joins TRBV7-2 to TRBJ2-5; D possibly corresponds to TRBD2 (6 bases). This CDR3 is built from 12 residues. Germline CDR1 reads SGHTA; CDR2 reads FQGNSA. Trimming removed 5 bases at V and 9 bases at J, with 13 bases between. CDR3 coding DNA: TGTGCCAGCAGCCCTTATGGAGGGGCCCAGTACTTC. Amino acid sequence: CASSPYGGAQYF.

This chain uses TRBV7-8 with TRBJ2-2, with TRBD1 matching over 9 bases. With 5 bases clipped from V and 0 bases from J, the junction kept 7 bases outside the gene matches. The CDR3 totals 17 residues. The germline V gene encodes CDR1 SGHVS and CDR2 FQNEAQ. CDR3 sequence reads: CASSQRTGAANTGELFF. The CDR3, as DNA: TGTGCCAGCAGCCAGCGGACAGGGGCCGCGAACACCGGGGAGCTGTTTTTT.

The chain combines TRBV5-1 with TRBJ1-2; possibly TRBD1 for D (5 bases). Trimming removed 0 bases at V and 6 bases at J, with 12 bases between. CDR3 length equals 14 residues. Germline V CDR1 and CDR2: SGHRS, YFSETQ. The DNA for the CDR3 is TGCGCCAGCAGCTTGGATTCGGGGCCGAATGGCTACACCTTC. Protein product: CASSLDSGPNGYTF.

This chain uses TRBV11-2 with TRBJ2-2; perhaps TRBD2 as D (5 bases). Germline CDR1 is SGHAT and CDR2 is FQNNGV. The CDR3 has 14 amino acids. V lost 0 bases, J lost 5 bases, and 7 bases lay in between. Here the CDR3 reads CASSLETGTGELFF. The CDR3 DNA reads as TGTGCCAGCAGCTTAGAAACGGGGACCGGGGAGCTGTTTTTT.

This chain links TRBV28 with TRBJ2-7; 10 bases map to TRBD1. Germline V gene sequence: CDR1 MDHEN, CDR2 SYDVKM. V was clipped by 6 bases and J by 3 bases; unmatched bases: 5. The CDR3 runs 14 residues. In DNA, the CDR3 is TGTGCCAGCAGCGCCGGACAGGGGGGCTACGAGCAGTACTTC. Its translation: CASSAGQGGYEQYF.

V usage is TRBV6-1 and J usage is TRBJ2-5; D is possibly TRBD1 (5 bases). CDR1 is MNHNS and CDR2 is SASEGT in the germline V gene. Trimming took off 2 bases at V and 3 bases at J, with 10 bases between the two ends. This CDR3 is built from 14 residues. DNA for the CDR3: TGTGCCAGCAGTGAACTGGGGCGGAAAGAGACCCAGTACTTC. Encoded protein: CASSELGRKETQYF.

This clone turned up a few times. This sequence joins TRBV2 and TRBJ1-1; TRBD1 matches 7 bases. There are 14 residues in the CDR3. V lost 7 bases to trimming and J lost 1 base; unmatched junction nucleotides: 6. Per the germline V gene, CDR1 is SNHLY and CDR2 is FYNNEI. The CDR3 region has the DNA TGTGCCAGCATCACCGGGACAGAGAACACTGAAGCTTTCTTT. It translates to CASITGTENTEAFF.

There are a few counts of this clone. The rearrangement uses TRBV25-1 and TRBJ2-5, with 8 nucleotides matching TRBD1. Germline trimming cut 4 bases from V and 6 bases from J; bases unmatched to any gene: 10. Germline V lookup: CDR1 MGHDK, CDR2 SYGVNS. This CDR3 region has 15 residues. CDR3 nucleotide sequence: TGTGCCAGCAGTGCTTTGAGAGGACAGGGAAAGACCCAGTACTTC. Its translation is CASSALRGQGKTQYF.

The rearrangement joins TRBV7-3 to TRBJ2-7; 10 nucleotides match TRBD2. The CDR3 runs to 15 residues. Trimming removed 4 bases from V and 4 bases from J; junction bases left unmatched: 7. CDR1 and CDR2 from the germline V gene are SGHTA and FQGTGA. CDR3 sequence (DNA): TGTGCCAGCAGCTGGTTAGCGGGAGGACCTTACGAGCAGTACTTC. Its protein product is CASSWLAGGPYEQYF.

J is TRBJ1-5 and V is TRBV6-5, with 7 nucleotides matching TRBD1. The CDR3 length is 14 residues. Trimming at V came to 8 bases and at J to 0 bases, leaving 4 bases not matched to a gene. From germline, CDR1 is MNHEY and CDR2 SVGAGI. For the CDR3, the DNA is TGTGCCAGCCAGCGGGACAGTAGCAATCAGCCCCAGCATTTT. It translates to CASQRDSSNQPQHF.

The chain carries TRBV27 and TRBJ2-1; 8 bases are shared with TRBD2. CDR1 and CDR2 (germline): MNHEY, SMNVEV (reference sequence). Trimming removed 5 bases from V and 8 bases from J; junction bases left unmatched: 8. This CDR3 has 14 residues. CDR3 in DNA: TGTGCCAGCAGTGCCAGCGGGAGATTTGATGAGCAGTTCTTC. Translating gives CASSASGRFDEQFF.

The chain has TRBV5-1 and TRBJ2-5; TRBD2 matches at 8 bases. The CDR3 length is 14 residues. J was trimmed by 5 bases and V by 4 bases; bases with no gene match: 7. Germline-derived CDR1 and CDR2 are SGHRS and YFSETQ. The CDR3 spells CASSLRGGSETQYF. The DNA for the CDR3 is TGCGCCAGCAGCCTCCGGGGGGGTTCCGAGACCCAGTACTTC.

A few counts support this clone. The chain carries TRBV4-1 and TRBJ1-5, with TRBD1 matching over 8 bases. V gave up 4 bases and J gave up 0 bases; unmatched junction bases: 8. Germline CDR1 MGHRA, CDR2 YSYEKL. The CDR3 is 17 residues long. CDR3 region: CASSPGQGALSNQPQHF. CDR3 nucleotide sequence: TGCGCCAGCAGCCCAGGGCAGGGGGCCCTTAGCAATCAGCCCCAGCATTTT.

The rearrangement links TRBV6-4 to TRBJ1-2, with 7 bases matching TRBD1. V shed 2 bases and J 6 bases; nucleotides not matched to a gene: 9. The CDR3 spans 15 residues. Per germline, CDR1 MRHNA and CDR2 SNTAGT. The chain's CDR3 is CASSDGDRDSNGYTF. CDR3 bases: TGTGCCAGCAGTGACGGGGATCGGGACAGTAATGGCTACACCTTC.

This chain uses TRBV6-1 with TRBJ1-1; D is perhaps TRBD1 (6 bases). CDR1 MNHNS and CDR2 SASEGT come from the germline V gene. Trimming left V 3 bases short and J 4 bases short, with 6 bases between. The CDR3 length is 12 residues. The CDR3 nucleotides are TGTGCCAGCAGTGACAGGGGCACTGAAGCTTTCTTT. It yields the protein CASSDRGTEAFF.

This chain uses TRBV28 with TRBJ2-1, with 11 bases identical to TRBD2. This CDR3 spans 11 amino acids. Per germline, CDR1 MDHEN and CDR2 SYDVKM. The CDR3 sequence: CASGRANEQFF. Written as DNA, the CDR3 is TGTGCTAGCGGGAGGGCGAATGAGCAGTTCTTC.

This sequence joins TRBV9 and TRBJ1-1, with D tentatively TRBD1 (5 bases). Trimming removed 0 bases from V and 6 bases from J, with 12 bases in between. The germline CDR1 and CDR2 sequences are SGDLS and YYNGEE. The CDR3 length is 14 residues. The CDR3 protein is CASSVVRGFSEAFF. CDR3 sequence (DNA): TGTGCCAGCAGCGTAGTTAGGGGTTTCTCTGAAGCTTTCTTT.